This TCR beta chain was identified during a study of T cell responses to AZD1222 COVID-19 vaccine. Study-level background: Analysis merged second doses at about 4 or about 12 weeks. Study-level points and caveats: With two AZD1222 doses given, Spike-specific TCR breadth and depth both rose. The study sampled repertoires only after the peak T cell response. Vaccine-related CD4 TCRs covered spike, predominating at 160-218 and 743-854.

V was pared by 4 bases and J by 2 bases, with 11 bases between. The CDR3 consists of 14 residues. Germline V gene lookup returns CDR1 SGHRS and CDR2 YFSETQ. On this clone itself: What it binds is not known.

Data came from immunoSEQ multiplex PCR; TCRdb stores just in-frame clones and leaves some out. The repertoire has 140,000 or so clones, about 91% of them found once; the top ten carry approximately 3.4%. The chain recombines TRBV5-1 with TRBJ2-3, with unresolved D. Here the sequenced sample was peripheral blood, taken on day 0 of AZD1222 vaccination. The clonotype comes from an adult in good health. The CDR3 protein is CASSPAGSTDTQYF. Written as DNA, the CDR3 is TGCGCCAGCAGCCCGGCCGGGTCCACAGATACGCAGTATTTT. Supplemented by reference TRBV5-1 and TRBJ2-3, the full variable domain reads KAGVTQTPRYLIKTRGQQVTLSCSPISGHRSVSWYQQTPGQGLQFLFEYFSETQRNKGNFPGRFSGRQFSNSRSEMNVSTLELGDSALYLCASSPAGSTDTQYFGPGTRLTVL.